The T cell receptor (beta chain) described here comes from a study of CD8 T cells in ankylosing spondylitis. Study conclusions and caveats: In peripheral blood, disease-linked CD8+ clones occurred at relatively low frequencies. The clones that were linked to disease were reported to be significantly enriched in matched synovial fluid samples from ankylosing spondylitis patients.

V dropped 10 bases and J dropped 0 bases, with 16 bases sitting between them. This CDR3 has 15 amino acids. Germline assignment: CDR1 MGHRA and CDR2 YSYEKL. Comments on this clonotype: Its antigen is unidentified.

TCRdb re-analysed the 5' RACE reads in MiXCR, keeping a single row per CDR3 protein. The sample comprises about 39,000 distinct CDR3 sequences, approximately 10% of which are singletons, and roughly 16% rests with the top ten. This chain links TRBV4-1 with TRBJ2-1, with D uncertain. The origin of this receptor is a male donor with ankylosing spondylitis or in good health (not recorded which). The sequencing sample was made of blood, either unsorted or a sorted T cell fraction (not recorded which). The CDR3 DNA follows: TGCGCCACCGCGCGCCAGGAGAGCTCCTACAATGAGCAGTTCTTC. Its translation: CATARQESSYNEQFF.